At least ten counts were recorded for the clone carrying this T cell receptor beta chain. Its antigen is unknown. They built TCR cDNA with 5'RACE template switching, a step that put in a universal primer site and UMIs. From the 5' RACE reads, TCRdb called clonotypes with MiXCR, one entry per CDR3 protein. The sample consists of some 300,000 distinct CDR3 sequences, around 10% of them appearing once. The data derive from a study of T cells after yellow fever vaccination. Study-wide findings and caveats: Some clonotypes, a small share, were shared between CD4 and CD8 compartments.

V gave up 0 bases and J gave up 2 bases, with 7 bases separating them. This CDR3 region has 15 residues. From germline, CDR1 is SGHTA and CDR2 FQGNSA. Sample: CD4+ T cells sorted from PBMCs, taken 45 days after the yellow fever booster vaccination. The source of this sequence is a man aged 18 to 30 who received the YFV17D yellow fever vaccine. This chain joins TRBV7-2 and TRBJ1-4; D not resolved. CDR3 nucleotide sequence: TGTGCCAGCAGCTTAGCAGGGCCTACTAATGAAAAACTGTTTTTT. It encodes CASSLAGPTNEKLFF.